Shown below are 25 T cell receptor beta chains from a single sample sequenced in a study of blood T cell repertoires in COVID-19. Here immunoSEQ multiplex PCR was the method, and the copy in TCRdb shows in-frame clones only, minus some. The sample gives 250,000 to 300,000 clones, 75% to 90% of which show up once; around 2% is in the top ten. The sample taken for sequencing was peripheral blood. Every receptor here comes from a man between 45 and 60 years old with acute or convalescent COVID-19.

This chain connects TRBV19 to TRBJ1-5, with D possibly TRBD1 on 6 matching bases. CDR1 is LNHDA and CDR2 is SQIVND in the germline V gene (reference sequence). This CDR3 comprises 14 residues. V was pared by 4 bases and J by 6 bases, with 13 bases between. In DNA form, the CDR3 reads TGTGCCAGTAGTACCGGAGGGGGGGGTCAGCCCCAGCATTTT. This gives the protein CASSTGGGGQPQHF.

This chain connects TRBV5-1 to TRBJ2-3; D is perhaps TRBD2 (5 bases). The germline gives CDR1 SGHRS, CDR2 YFSETQ. The CDR3 consists of 16 residues. The V gene lost 4 bases and the J gene lost 2 bases, with 17 bases spanning the gap. The CDR3 DNA follows: TGCGCCAGCAGCGTTCCAAAAAGCGGAAACACAGATACGCAGTATTTT. Its protein product is CASSVPKSGNTDTQYF.

Comment on this clone: An end of the junction differs from the germline gene, which may be a read error. The rearrangement joins TRBV7-7 to TRBJ2-3; TRBD2 matches at 9 bases. CDR1 SSHAT and CDR2 FNYEAQ come from the germline V gene (reference sequence). This CDR3 is 15 amino acids long. The CDR3 region is CASSPGTSRTDTQYF. The CDR3 DNA reads TGTGCTAGCAGCCCCGGGACTAGCCGCACAGATACGCAGTATTTT.

The chain has TRBV20-1 and TRBJ2-3, with TRBD1 matching over 7 bases. CDR1 and CDR2 (germline): DFQATT, SNEGSKA (reference sequence). V was clipped by 3 bases and J by 4 bases; unmatched bases: 13. The CDR3 loop spans 16 amino acids. CDR3 sequence reads: CSASPVWGQGADTQYF. Written as DNA, the CDR3 is TGCAGTGCTAGTCCCGTGTGGGGGCAGGGGGCAGATACGCAGTATTTT.

The chain uses TRBV3-1 (or the pseudogene TRBV3-2) and TRBJ1-1; no clear D gene. Germline assignment: CDR1 LGHDT and CDR2 YNNKEL (reference sequence). This CDR3 has 15 residues. Trimming removed 2 bases at V and 0 bases at J, with 10 bases between. The CDR3 bases are TGTGCCAGCAGCCAACCGACAAACTTGAACACTGAAGCTTTCTTT. The encoded protein is CASSQPTNLNTEAFF.

The chain has TRBV7-9 and TRBJ1-2, with TRBD1 matching over 7 bases. CDR1 SEHNR and CDR2 FQNEAQ come from the germline V gene (reference sequence). This CDR3 comprises 16 residues. V shed 1 base and J 1 base; nucleotides not matched to a gene: 6. Here the CDR3 DNA reads TGTGCCAGCAGCTTAGGCGGGACAGCCCTTAACTATGGCTACACCTTC. Its translation: CASSLGGTALNYGYTF.

As DNA, the CDR3 is TGTGCCAGCAGCCTTAGCCGTAACAATGAGCAGTTCTTC. It translates to CASSLSRNNEQFF. The chain couples TRBV7-8 to TRBJ2-1; D not resolved. The V end was cut by 5 bases, the J end by 5 bases, with 10 bases between. The germline gives CDR1 SGHVS, CDR2 FQNEAQ. This CDR3 has 13 residues. Filled out from reference TRBV7-8 and TRBJ2-1, the complete variable domain reads GAGVSQSPRYKVAKRGQDVALRCDPISGHVSLFWYQQALGQGPEFLTYFQNEAQLDKSGLPSDRFFAERPEGSVSTLKIQRTQQEDSAVYLCASSLSRNNEQFFGPGTRLTVL.

This clone was recorded once. V gene TRBV7-9 combines with J gene TRBJ1-3; D is undetermined. Germline loops: CDR1 SEHNR, CDR2 FQNEAQ (reference sequence). The CDR3 is 12 residues long. V shed 4 bases and J shed 3 bases, with 4 bases lying between them. The CDR3 sequence is CASSYGGNTIYF. DNA for the CDR3: TGTGCCAGCAGCTACGGTGGAAACACCATATATTTT. The complete variable domain, with remaining parts taken from reference TRBV7-9 and TRBJ1-3, reads DTGVSQNPRHKITKRGQNVTFRCDPISEHNRLYWYRQTLGQGPEFLTYFQNEAQLEKSRLLSDRFSAERPKGSFSTLEIQRTEQGDSAMYLCASSYGGNTIYFGEGSWLTVV.

The V call is TRBV28, the J call TRBJ2-1; TRBD1 aligns across 8 bases. CDR3 length equals 15 residues. V was pared by 1 base and J by 9 bases, with 8 bases of the junction left unmatched. The germline V gene has CDR1 MDHEN and CDR2 SYDVKM. The CDR3 bases are TGTGCCAGCAGTTTATTTTCAGGGGGCCAGGGTGAGCAGTTCTTC. Translation: CASSLFSGGQGEQFF.

The gene calls are TRBV7-3 and TRBJ1-2, with D possibly TRBD1 on 5 matching bases. Deletions cut 4 bases from V and 3 bases from J, with 12 bases between. The germline V gene encodes CDR1 SGHTA and CDR2 FQGTGA. CDR3 size: 14 residues. CDR3 DNA sequence: TGTGCCAGCAGCTCAAGGGGCGGGGACTATGGCTACACCTTC. It yields the protein CASSSRGGDYGYTF.

This chain joins TRBV18 and TRBJ2-1; 10 positions agree with TRBD2. Germline trimming cut 1 base from V and 8 bases from J; bases unmatched to any gene: 8. There are 16 residues in the CDR3. Per germline, CDR1 KGHSH and CDR2 LQKENI. The CDR3 DNA follows: TGTGCCAGCTCACCACGACCCAGGGGGACTAGCGATGAGCAGTTCTTC. Translated: CASSPRPRGTSDEQFF.

CDR3 in amino acids: CASAGRGGFGYTF. The CDR3 region has the DNA TGTGCCAGCGCGGGTCGAGGGGGTTTTGGCTACACCTTC. The rearrangement links TRBV2 to TRBJ1-2, with TRBD1 as a possible D gene (6 bases). Germline assignment: CDR1 SNHLY and CDR2 FYNNEI. This CDR3 region has 13 residues. The ends were cut back, 8 bases at V and 7 bases at J, with 17 bases in the middle.

This chain connects TRBV5-4 to TRBJ2-7, with TRBD1 matching 8 bases. The germline gives CDR1 SGHNT, CDR2 YYREEE (reference sequence). The V segment lost 1 base and the J segment 2 bases; nucleotides outside the gene matches: 5. CDR3 length: 15 residues. CDR3 nucleotides: TGTGCCAGCAGCTTGTCCGGGACAGGTACCTACGAGCAGTACTTC. Its protein is CASSLSGTGTYEQYF.

The chain joins TRBV19 to TRBJ2-3, with 11 bases lining up with TRBD2. Trimming took 4 bases from V and 4 from J; bases not matched to a gene: 7. Germline loops: CDR1 LNHDA, CDR2 SQIVND (reference sequence). The CDR3 spans 16 residues. The CDR3, as DNA: TGTGCCAGTAGTACCCGGACTAGCGGGTCGCCAGATACGCAGTATTTT. Translated: CASSTRTSGSPDTQYF.

The J gene is TRBJ1-4, the V gene TRBV9, with D possibly being TRBD1 (6 bases). V lost 2 bases to trimming and J lost 1 base, with 12 bases between them. Germline assignment: CDR1 SGDLS and CDR2 YYNGEE. The CDR3 covers 16 residues. The CDR3 loop is CASSVAPGETNEKLFF. In DNA form, the CDR3 reads TGTGCCAGCAGCGTGGCTCCAGGGGAAACTAATGAAAAACTGTTTTTT.

The chain couples TRBV13 to TRBJ2-7; weak D call: TRBD1 (6 bases). V lost 0 bases and J lost 5, with 17 bases in between. Looked up from germline, CDR1 is PRHDT and CDR2 is FYEKMQ (reference sequence). This CDR3 spans 16 amino acids. In DNA, the CDR3 is TGTGCCAGCAGCTTAGGCCGAGAAACAGGGTGGGACGAGCAGTACTTC. It yields the protein CASSLGRETGWDEQYF. The variable domain in full, with the rest retrieved from reference TRBV13 and TRBJ2-7, is AAGVIQSPRHLIKEKRETATLKCYPIPRHDTVYWYQQGPGQDPQFLISFYEKMQSDKGSIPDRFSAQQFSDYHSELNMSSLELGDSALYFCASSLGRETGWDEQYFGPGTRLTVT.

V gene TRBV14 combines with J gene TRBJ1-6; 7 bases agree with TRBD1. Germline-derived CDR1 and CDR2 are SGHDN and FVKESK. Germline trimming cut 6 bases from V and 5 bases from J; bases unmatched to any gene: 4. This CDR3 region has 14 residues. This CDR3 is CASRTRGDNSPLHF. As DNA, the CDR3 is TGTGCCAGCAGGACCAGGGGGGATAATTCACCCCTCCACTTT.

The J gene is TRBJ2-3, the V gene TRBV3-1 (or the pseudogene TRBV3-2), with D maybe TRBD2 (5 bases). V dropped 2 bases and J dropped 4 bases, with 10 bases sitting between them. Per germline, CDR1 LGHDT and CDR2 YNNKEL (reference sequence). The CDR3 contains 14 residues. The CDR3 sequence is CASSQPGLSDTQYF. The CDR3 nucleotides are TGTGCCAGCAGCCAACCTGGACTGTCAGATACGCAGTATTTT.

The rearrangement uses TRBV10-3 and TRBJ2-5, with 9 bases fitting TRBD2. Germline-derived CDR1 and CDR2 are ENHRY and SYGVKD. Losses at the gene ends were 6 bases for V and 1 base for J; bases not matched to a gene: 6. This CDR3 has 15 residues. CDR3 sequence (DNA): TGTGCCATCAGGGAGCCTAGCGGGGTCCAAGAGACCCAGTACTTC. Its protein is CAIREPSGVQETQYF.

V and J are TRBV24-1 and TRBJ1-5; D is possibly TRBD1 (5 bases). Deletions cut 4 bases from V and 4 bases from J, with 7 bases between. Germline V gene lookup returns CDR1 KGHDR and CDR2 SFDVKD. This CDR3 contains 13 residues. CDR3 protein: CATSERGNQPQHF. CDR3 coding DNA: TGTGCCACCAGTGAAAGGGGAAATCAGCCCCAGCATTTT.

This chain uses TRBV3-1 (or the pseudogene TRBV3-2) with TRBJ1-5; D possibly corresponds to TRBD1 (5 bases). This CDR3 contains 13 residues. Per the germline V gene, CDR1 is LGHDT and CDR2 is YNNKEL (reference sequence). Trimming stripped 5 bases from V and 5 bases from J, with 10 bases between. CDR3 nucleotide sequence: TGTGCCAGCAGCGTCGACAGAGATCAGCCCCAGCATTTT. This codes for CASSVDRDQPQHF.

The gene calls are TRBV5-1 and TRBJ1-4; D is unresolved. The germline gives CDR1 SGHRS, CDR2 YFSETQ. The CDR3 is 12 residues long. Trimming took off 5 bases at V and 5 bases at J, with 7 bases between the two ends. The CDR3 DNA is TGCGCCAGCAGTACCGGGAATGAAAAACTGTTTTTT. It codes for CASSTGNEKLFF. Variable domain in full (rest from reference TRBV5-1 and TRBJ1-4): KAGVTQTPRYLIKTRGQQVTLSCSPISGHRSVSWYQQTPGQGLQFLFEYFSETQRNKGNFPGRFSGRQFSNSRSEMNVSTLELGDSALYLCASSTGNEKLFFGSGTQLSVL.

V and J are TRBV3-1 (or the pseudogene TRBV3-2) and TRBJ1-5; D unclear. The CDR3 is made up of 13 amino acids. Germline CDR1 reads LGHDT; CDR2 reads YNNKEL (reference sequence). Trimming cost V 1 base and J 6 bases, with 7 bases left between them. Written as DNA, the CDR3 is TGTGCCAGCAGCCAAGGGGCGTCTCAGCCCCAGCATTTT. It translates to CASSQGASQPQHF.

This clone has only a few counts. CDR3 nucleotide sequence: TGTGCCAGCAGTTCCGGGATTGCCATAGCCAAAAACATTCAGTACTTC. Protein product: CASSSGIAIAKNIQYF. The chain links TRBV6-5 to TRBJ2-4, with D possibly matching TRBD2 (5 bases). Germline V lookup: CDR1 MNHEY, CDR2 SVGAGI. V shed 4 bases and J shed 0 bases, with 13 bases lying between them. This CDR3 region has 16 residues.

The chain is built from TRBV12-3 or TRBV12-4 and TRBJ2-3, with a tentative D call TRBD2 (5 bases). The CDR3 extends over 13 amino acids. With 6 bases removed from V and 1 base from J, the gap between germline ends came to 8 bases. The CDR3 DNA reads TGTGCCAGCAGCCGGCGGGGCACAGATACGCAGTATTTT. Translation: CASSRRGTDTQYF.